The 3 T cell receptor beta chains below come from one sample, sequenced in a study of cytomegalovirus exposure and HLA in healthy donors. Use of 60 Vbeta and 13 Jbeta primers characterized the PCR. The method was immunoSEQ multiplex PCR; TCRdb's version includes in-frame clones alone and lacks a portion of them. The data contain approximately 200,000 clones, 65% to 90% of them seen just once; the ten biggest clones take up approximately 1.5%. Sequences were obtained from PBMCs. The source of these receptors is a girl under 18 in good health and CMV-seronegative.

This clone has more than one count but fewer than ten. This chain joins TRBV4-3 and TRBJ2-4; 7 bases match TRBD1. The CDR3 loop spans 16 amino acids. Germline-derived CDR1 and CDR2 are LGHNA and YSLEER. Trimming at V came to 0 bases and at J to 7 bases, leaving 9 bases not matched to a gene. CDR3 DNA sequence: TGCGCCAGCAGCCAAGATTTCGGCGACAGGGTCAACATTCAGTACTTC. Amino acid sequence: CASSQDFGDRVNIQYF.

This clone was detected only once. The same CDR3 arises from other DNA sequences in this sample as well. The CDR3 sequence: CASSQDGRTDTQYF. The CDR3 bases are TGTGCCAGCAGCCAAGATGGGAGGACAGATACGCAGTATTTT. V is TRBV4-2 and J is TRBJ2-3; tentatively, D is TRBD2 (6 bases). The V end was cut by 0 bases, the J end by 3 bases, with 7 bases between. There are 14 residues in the CDR3. Germline V gene lookup returns CDR1 LGHNA and CDR2 YNFKEQ.

As to this clone: This specimen includes other DNA sequences encoding the same CDR3. The chain couples TRBV7-9 to TRBJ2-7, with 8 bases fitting TRBD1. The ends lost 1 base at V and 4 bases at J; junction bases unmatched: 3. Germline CDR1 SEHNR, CDR2 FQNEAQ (reference sequence). CDR3 length: 14 residues. CDR3 in DNA: TGTGCCAGCAGCTTAGTTGGACAGGGATACGAGCAGTACTTC. It specifies CASSLVGQGYEQYF.